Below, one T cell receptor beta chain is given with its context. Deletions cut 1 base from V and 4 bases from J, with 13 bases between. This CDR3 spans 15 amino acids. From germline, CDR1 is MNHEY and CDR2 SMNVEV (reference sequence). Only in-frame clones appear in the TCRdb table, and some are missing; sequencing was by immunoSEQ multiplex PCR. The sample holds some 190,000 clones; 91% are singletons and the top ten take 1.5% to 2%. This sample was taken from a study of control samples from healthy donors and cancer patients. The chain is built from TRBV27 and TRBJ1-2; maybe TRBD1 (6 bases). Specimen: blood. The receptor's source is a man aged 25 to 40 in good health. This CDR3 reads CASSLFFGGSYGYTF. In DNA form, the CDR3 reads TGTGCCAGCAGTTTATTCTTCGGGGGCAGCTATGGCTACACCTTC.